The 22 T cell receptor beta chains listed next were all sequenced from one sample in a study of regulatory T cells in long-lasting Graves disease. The time point was: newly diagnosed GD, antithyroid drugs for less than 3 months. From PBMCs, RNA was extracted and then used to make the TCR library. Arm-PCR of CDR3 regions and iRepertoire HTBI primers were the basis on which TCR beta libraries were built. TCRdb called the multiplex PCR reads again in MiXCR, with one record for every CDR3 protein. The table records under 400,000 distinct CDR3 sequences, 16% of them present only once. This sample also belongs to another study, concerning T cells in Graves' hyperthyroidism and ophthalmopathy.

Sample: peripheral blood mononuclear cells (PBMCs), taken at new diagnosis, from a patient treated with antithyroid drugs. These TCRs come from a man between 40 and 49 years old with Graves disease.

The CDR3 nucleotides read TGCGCCAGCAGCCTAGGACAGGCGGACTACGGGGAGCTGTTTTTT. Translation: CASSLGQADYGELFF. The gene calls are TRBV5-1 and TRBJ2-2, with D perhaps matching TRBD1 (7 bases). The germline gives CDR1 SGHRS, CDR2 YFSETQ. The CDR3 loop spans 15 amino acids. V was clipped by 4 bases and J by 7 bases, with 17 bases between them.

This clonotype showed up many times. This chain joins TRBV11-1 and TRBJ2-1; 7 nucleotides match TRBD1. Germline assignment: CDR1 SGHAT and CDR2 FQDESV (reference sequence). The CDR3 length is 14 residues. V dropped 5 bases and J dropped 7; count of bases not matched to a gene: 8. The CDR3 DNA sequence: TGTGCCAGCAGCGTCGACAGGGTGAAGAATGAGCAGTTCTTC. This codes for CASSVDRVKNEQFF.

This clonotype was seen only a few times. The chain links TRBV9 to TRBJ2-3; the match to TRBD2 covers 9 bases. This CDR3 region has 19 residues. Germline trimming cut 4 bases from V and 1 base from J; bases unmatched to any gene: 16. Germline CDR1 reads SGDLS; CDR2 reads YYNGEE. CDR3 in amino acids: CASSTRGRGGPYRTDTQYF. The CDR3 bases are TGTGCCAGCAGCACAAGGGGGCGGGGGGGCCCCTACCGCACAGATACGCAGTATTTT.

This clonotype has ten or more counts. This rearrangement joins TRBV20-1 to TRBJ1-1; D unresolved. Germline V gene sequence: CDR1 DFQATT, CDR2 SNEGSKA (reference sequence). Trimming took off 5 bases at V and 1 base at J, with 8 bases between the two ends. This CDR3 has 12 amino acids. CDR3 sequence (DNA): TGCAGTGCTCTTAGAGGGAACACTGAAGCTTTCTTT. Protein product: CSALRGNTEAFF.

This chain uses TRBV3-1 with TRBJ2-5, with D possibly called TRBD1 or TRBD2 (6 bases each). The J call may be in error: the DNA end matches TRBJ2-1 better. From germline, CDR1 is LGHDT and CDR2 YNNKEL (reference sequence). This CDR3 has 16 residues. The CDR3 nucleotides read TGTGCCAGCAGCAACTTAGGGGGGACGTGGACGAATGAGCAGTTCTTC. This sequence encodes CASSNLGGTWTNEQFF.

The chain has TRBV6-1 and TRBJ1-5, with 7 bases that match TRBD1. CDR1 and CDR2 (germline): MNHNS, SASEGT. Trimming removed 5 bases from V and 6 bases from J; junction bases left unmatched: 10. The CDR3 is made up of 15 amino acids. The CDR3 is CASSHPQGTTQPQHF. For the CDR3, the DNA is TGTGCCAGCAGTCACCCACAGGGGACGACTCAGCCCCAGCATTTT.

The chain employs TRBV7-9 and TRBJ2-1, with 9 bases matching TRBD2. CDR1 SEHNR and CDR2 FQNEAQ come from the germline V gene (reference sequence). The V gene end was trimmed by 2 bases and the J gene end by 14 bases; junction bases not matched to a gene: 7. The CDR3 has 13 residues. CDR3 nucleotides: TGTGCCAGCAGCTTATTAGCGGGGGAAATAGAGTTCTTC. It is translated as CASSLLAGEIEFF. Full variable domain (outside the CDR3, taken from reference TRBV7-9 and TRBJ2-1): DTGVSQNPRHKITKRGQNVTFRCDPISEHNRLYWYRQTLGQGPEFLTYFQNEAQLEKSRLLSDRFSAERPKGSFSTLEIQRTEQGDSAMYLCASSLLAGEIEFFGPGTRLTVL.

This clonotype came up many times. The chain uses TRBV27 and TRBJ1-5, with a possible D match to TRBD1 (5 bases). The CDR3 totals 14 residues. Trimming took 3 bases from V and 4 from J, leaving 10 bases between them. Looked up from germline, CDR1 is MNHEY and CDR2 is SMNVEV (reference sequence). CDR3 in amino acids: CASSLGGVNQPQHF. The CDR3 nucleotides read TGTGCCAGCAGTTTGGGGGGGGTTAATCAGCCCCAGCATTTT.

The table lists this clonotype with many counts. This chain links TRBV30 with TRBJ1-6; D uncertain. CDR1 is GTSNPN and CDR2 is SVGIG in the germline V gene (reference sequence). V shed 2 bases and J shed 4 bases, with 3 bases lying between them. The CDR3 contains 12 residues. CDR3 in DNA: TGTGCCTGGAGTCTGTATAATTCACCCCTCCACTTT. The encoded protein is CAWSLYNSPLHF.

This clonotype was picked up many times. This rearrangement joins TRBV11-2 to TRBJ1-5; the D gene is possibly TRBD1 (6 bases). This CDR3 is built from 14 residues. Trimming stripped 3 bases from V and 3 bases from J, with 9 bases between. Per germline, CDR1 SGHAT and CDR2 FQNNGV. The CDR3 DNA reads TGTGCCAGCAGCTTTGACAGGTCCAATCAGCCCCAGCATTTT. Encoded protein: CASSFDRSNQPQHF.

The table lists this clonotype with many counts. The chain couples TRBV7-2 to TRBJ2-7; D possibly matches TRBD1 or TRBD2 (5 bases each). Germline CDR1 is SGHTA and CDR2 is FQGNSA. Trimming pared 5 bases from V and 0 bases from J, leaving 14 bases between. The CDR3 spans 15 residues. Written as DNA, the CDR3 is TGTGCCAGCAGCAAGACTATACAGGACTCCTACGAGCAGTACTTC. Protein product: CASSKTIQDSYEQYF.

This clonotype has ten or more counts. CDR3 nucleotides: TGTGCCAGCAGTTACGACACATCGAACACTGAAGCTTTCTTT. It translates to CASSYDTSNTEAFF. The gene calls are TRBV6-5 and TRBJ1-1; no clear D. V shed 2 bases and J shed 1 base, with 8 bases lying between them. Looked up from germline, CDR1 is MNHEY and CDR2 is SVGAGI. CDR3 length equals 14 residues.

In this sample, this clonotype turned up a few times. The chain uses TRBV30 and TRBJ2-3; D ambiguous. Per germline, CDR1 GTSNPN and CDR2 SVGIG (reference sequence). The V gene lost 0 bases and the J gene lost 3 bases, with 16 bases spanning the gap. The CDR3 is 16 amino acids. The CDR3 region is CAWSVWRDPDTDTQYF. The CDR3 DNA reads as TGTGCCTGGAGTGTATGGCGCGACCCGGATACAGATACGCAGTATTTT.

The table lists this clonotype with a few counts. CDR3 protein: CSATRLVGEQFF. CDR3 in DNA: TGCAGTGCAACCCGACTAGTAGGTGAGCAGTTCTTC. This chain links TRBV20-1 with TRBJ2-1; D possibly corresponds to TRBD2 (6 bases). V lost 6 bases to trimming and J lost 9 bases, with 15 bases between them. The germline gives CDR1 DFQATT, CDR2 SNEGSKA (reference sequence). This CDR3 has 12 amino acids.

This clonotype has a handful of counts. The chain recombines TRBV10-3 with TRBJ2-1; D is ambiguous. V gave up 4 bases and J gave up 5 bases, with 6 bases separating them. The CDR3 sequence is 12 residues long. Germline CDR1 and CDR2: ENHRY and SYGVKD. DNA of the CDR3: TGTGCCATCAGTGGTTTCGACAATGAGCAGTTCTTC. Translating it yields CAISGFDNEQFF.

The chain employs TRBV7-2 and TRBJ2-3, with D tentatively TRBD2 (6 bases). The germline CDR1 and CDR2 sequences are SGHTA and FQGNSA. V was cut by 5 bases and J by 0 bases, with 12 bases left in between. This CDR3 has 15 residues. DNA of the CDR3: TGTGCCAGCAGCCCCGCGGGACTCAGCACAGATACGCAGTATTTT. It is translated as CASSPAGLSTDTQYF.

This rearrangement joins TRBV5-1 to TRBJ1-3; D uncertain. Germline CDR1 is SGHRS and CDR2 is YFSETQ. The CDR3 is 16 residues long. The V end lost 0 bases, the J end lost 4 bases, and 14 bases lay between the germline ends. The CDR3 region is CASSLGHSTYGNTIYF. The CDR3 DNA sequence: TGCGCCAGCAGCTTGGGACATTCGACCTACGGAAACACCATATATTTT. The full variable domain, in which reference TRBV5-1 and TRBJ1-3 provide the parts outside the CDR3, is KAGVTQTPRYLIKTRGQQVTLSCSPISGHRSVSWYQQTPGQGLQFLFEYFSETQRNKGNFPGRFSGRQFSNSRSEMNVSTLELGDSALYLCASSLGHSTYGNTIYFGEGSWLTVV.

This clonotype was recorded many times. The chain is built from TRBV12-3 or TRBV12-4 and TRBJ2-7, with D perhaps given as TRBD1 or TRBD2 (5 bases each). Trimming stripped 3 bases from V and 2 bases from J, with 11 bases between. This CDR3 comprises 14 residues. The CDR3 nucleotides read TGTGCCAGCAGTTTGAGGGACGGCACCTACGAGCAGTACTTC. Residues: CASSLRDGTYEQYF.

This clonotype was counted at least ten times. The gene calls are TRBV5-5 and TRBJ2-3; no definite D call. V was trimmed by 6 bases and J by 5 bases, leaving 16 bases between them. The germline V gene encodes CDR1 SGHKS and CDR2 YYEKEE (reference sequence). This CDR3 contains 14 residues. The CDR3 DNA is TGTGCCAGCATCCCGGTGGGCCAAGGAGATACGCAGTATTTT. It is translated as CASIPVGQGDTQYF.

This clonotype was seen many times. V is TRBV3-1 and J is TRBJ1-4; D is undetermined. Germline CDR1 LGHDT, CDR2 YNNKEL (reference sequence). Trimming stripped 1 base from V and 0 bases from J, with 12 bases between. This CDR3 contains 17 residues. CDR3 loop: CASSQVMTATTNEKLFF. CDR3 bases: TGTGCCAGCAGCCAAGTTATGACGGCTACAACTAATGAAAAACTGTTTTTT.

The V call is TRBV2, the J call TRBJ2-1; D tentatively reads TRBD1 or TRBD2 (6 bases each). The last part of the DNA fits TRBJ2-3 better; the J call may be wrong. Germline V gene data show CDR1 as SNHLY and CDR2 as FYNNEI. This CDR3 has 16 residues. DNA for the CDR3: TGTGCCAGCGGAGAGGGGGGCTGGGGGGACACAGATACGCAGTATTTT. The encoded protein is CASGEGGWGDTDTQYF.

Note on this clonotype: It may be a read error: a sequence one base away is much more abundant. J is TRBJ1-2 and V is TRBV18; D is unclear. The CDR3 spans 13 residues. The V gene's germline CDR1 is KGHSH and CDR2 LQKENI. The V end lost 3 bases, the J end lost 4 bases, and 9 bases lay between the germline ends. The CDR3 region has the DNA TGTGCCAGCTCACCCCTCACGGTCTATGGCTACACCTTC. Its protein is CASSPLTVYGYTF.